This is a list of T cell receptor beta chains from one sample in a study of spatial heterogeneity in lung cancer. TCRdb redid the calling of the 5' RACE reads with MiXCR, one entry per CDR3 protein. Among 100,000 or so distinct CDR3 sequences listed, about 4.6% were seen once. Source: lung tumor tissue, taken at surgery. The source is a male donor with early-stage non-small cell lung cancer. Both conserved end residues are part of each CDR3.

TRBJ2-3 TRBV6-6 CASSYSGLAGVYDTQYF
TRBJ2-7 TRBV28 CASSLRYEQYF
TRBJ2-7 TRBV27 CASSFVSSYEQYF
TRBJ2-3 TRBV12-3/TRBV12-4 CASSYQGGEDTQYF
TRBJ1-3 TRBV5-4 CASSSGTEFGNTIYF
TRBJ2-1 TRBV9 CASSPTGPHNEQFF
TRBJ2-7 TRBV6-5 CASVGTGGSYEQYF
TRBJ1-1 TRBV6-2/TRBV6-3 CASRPVRRTDRDNTEAFF
TRBJ2-5 TRBV7-2 CASSLGTEETQYF
TRBJ2-7 TRBV28 CASSLLWGRYEQYF
TRBJ1-6 TRBV5-1 CASSLGQPGGSPLHF
TRBJ2-1 TRBV2 CASKWGGYNEQFF
TRBJ2-7 TRBV28 CASSRAGAYEQYF
TRBJ2-1 TRBV3-1 CASSPTPGPRRFF
TRBJ2-1 TRBV7-9 CASSLVTYNEQFF
TRBJ2-1 TRBV28 CASSIERGEQFF
TRBJ2-7 TRBV20-1 CSARTSGRTYEQYF
TRBJ1-5 TRBV5-6 CASTETGKGQPQHF
TRBJ2-5 TRBV3-1 CASSQDLRRQSPQETQYF
TRBJ2-5 TRBV5-1 CASSLETGQTQYF
TRBJ2-2 TRBV7-2 CASSSGLAWTGELFF
TRBJ1-6 TRBV10-2 CASSGSYSYNSPLHF
TRBJ2-6 TRBV11-3 CASSVGSGNVLTF
TRBJ1-5 TRBV6-1 CASTSRGGNQPLHF
TRBJ1-2 TRBV2 CASKKTGGSGYTF
TRBJ2-1 TRBV27 CASSSGAEPANEQFF